A selection of T cell receptor beta chains follows, all from one sample in a study of OX40 agonist ivuxolimab in advanced cancers. Only in-frame clones appear in the TCRdb table, and some are missing; sequencing was by immunoSEQ multiplex PCR. The sample records some 31,000 clones, 60% to 85% being singletons. Material: CD4+ or CD8+ T cells sorted from blood, obtained in a trial of the OX40 agonist ivuxolimab. The source of these receptors is an adult with an advanced solid tumor such as melanoma, head and neck, liver or kidney cancer. Each CDR3 is given without its conserved first and last residue.

>TRBJ1-1|TRBV2|12
ASSEAGGYTEAF
>TRBJ1-1|TRBV5-1|13
ASSLAMVEGTEAF
>TRBJ2-1|TRBV5-1|15
ASSFSLGDRAHNEQF
>TRBJ1-6|TRBV6-5|11
ASSPLLNSPLH
>TRBJ2-1|TRBV5-1|13
ASSLEGMSYNEQF
>TRBJ1-1|TRBV7-2|11
ASSFKVGTEAF
>TRBJ2-1|TRBV30|10
AWSASGTQQF
>TRBJ1-1|TRBV29-1|12
SVVTGARNAEAF
>TRBJ2-2|TRBV10-3|13
AIRTGGRGTGELF
>TRBJ2-7|TRBV7-2|13
ASSSRLAATYEQY
>TRBJ2-1|TRBV7-9|14
AAHTLLAGGGNEQF
>TRBJ1-5|TRBV28|10
ASRLINQPQH
>TRBJ1-6|TRBV7-9|14
ASSPRTAGRNSPLH
>TRBJ2-7|TRBV5-1|16
ASSLANLPGGQSYEQY
>TRBJ1-5|TRBV10-3|12
AISAGRGTEPQH
>TRBJ2-1|TRBV7-6|12
ASSLKWGAWEQF
>TRBJ2-1|TRBV6-5|12
ASTSGTYNNEQF
>TRBJ1-1|TRBV11-2|13
ASSLGDSGNTEAF
>TRBJ2-3|TRBV4-1|12
ASSQGTGTDTQY
>TRBJ1-5|TRBV19|12
ASSIGQVYQPQH